Each of the 12 T cell receptor beta chains below was sequenced from the same sample in a study of blood T cells in healthy people across ages. A second PCR of 7 to 11 cycles used a sample-barcoded 5' primer and a J-beta primer mix. One entry per CDR3 protein results from TCRdb running MiXCR on the 5' RACE reads. Of some 760,000 distinct CDR3 sequences in the sample, 25% were seen once. This same sample was also part of a study on T cells of mothers and their children.

Sample: blood. The receptors were sampled from a boy aged 5-17 years in good health.

This clonotype was picked up a small number of times. The chain couples TRBV6-1 to TRBJ2-1; D not certain. V lost 6 bases, J lost 5 bases, and 11 bases lay in between. CDR3 length equals 13 residues. Germline-derived CDR1 and CDR2 are MNHNS and SASEGT. CDR3 bases: TGTGCCAGCAGGGCCTCCCTAAACAATGAGCAGTTCTTC. This codes for CASRASLNNEQFF.

This clonotype was picked up a small number of times. The gene calls are TRBV7-9 and TRBJ2-5; 9 positions match TRBD1. The assigned J gene may be wrong: the sequence end matches TRBJ2-7 better. Germline lookup yields CDR1 SEHNR and CDR2 FQNEAQ (reference sequence). The CDR3 loop spans 16 amino acids. The CDR3 reads CASSWTGALQGYEQYF. CDR3 in DNA: TGTGCCAGCAGCTGGACAGGGGCGTTGCAGGGGTACGAGCAGTACTTC.

The chain has TRBV3-1 and TRBJ2-3, with 8 bases aligning to TRBD2. V dropped 4 bases and J dropped 14; count of bases not matched to a gene: 8. The germline V gene encodes CDR1 LGHDT and CDR2 YNNKEL (reference sequence). The CDR3 extends over 12 amino acids. CDR3 residues: CASSPGLAGTYF. The CDR3 region has the DNA TGTGCCAGCAGCCCTGGACTAGCAGGCACGTATTTT.

This clonotype was recorded a few times. The genes are TRBV18 and TRBJ2-1; 8 bases are shared with TRBD1. The last part of the DNA fits TRBJ2-5 better; the J call may be wrong. The CDR3 sequence is 14 residues long. Germline CDR1 KGHSH, CDR2 LQKENI. The chain's CDR3 is CASSPQGAASTQYF. CDR3 in DNA: TGTGCCAGCTCACCCCAGGGGGCGGCGAGTACCCAGTACTTC.

This rearrangement joins TRBV6-2 or TRBV6-3 to TRBJ2-5; 7 positions agree with TRBD1. The CDR3 is 15 residues long. Germline lookup yields CDR1 MNHEY and CDR2 SVGEGT. Trimming cost V 1 base and J 6 bases; bases outside gene matches: 8. For the CDR3, the DNA is TGTGCCAGCAGTTACTTACAGGGGAGTAGGAAGACCCAGTACTTC. This encodes CASSYLQGSRKTQYF.

The chain employs TRBV27 and TRBJ2-1; no clear D gene. The V gene's germline CDR1 is MNHEY and CDR2 SMNVEV (reference sequence). The ends were cut back, 2 bases at V and 0 bases at J, with 11 bases in the middle. The CDR3 is 16 amino acids. In DNA, the CDR3 is TGTGCCAGCAGTTTACGACCGGTTAGCTCCTACAATGAGCAGTTCTTC. It specifies CASSLRPVSSYNEQFF.

This chain links TRBV4-2 with TRBJ2-7; TRBD2 matches 9 bases. V gave up 0 bases and J gave up 6 bases; unmatched junction bases: 9. Germline V CDR1 and CDR2: LGHNA, YNFKEQ. The CDR3 is made up of 16 amino acids. The CDR3 reads CASSQDPQGSGGEQYF. CDR3 DNA: TGTGCCAGCAGCCAAGATCCCCAGGGTAGCGGGGGCGAGCAGTACTTC.

This rearrangement joins TRBV18 to TRBJ2-5, with 7 bases that match TRBD1. The better agreement between TRBJ2-7 and the DNA end casts doubt on the J call. Germline V CDR1 and CDR2: KGHSH, LQKENI. This CDR3 is 15 amino acids long. The CDR3 loop reads CASSERGGRGNEQYF. As DNA, the CDR3 is TGTGCCAGCTCGGAACGAGGAGGCAGGGGGAACGAGCAGTACTTC.

CDR3 residues: CASSPYVAGGTQYF. In DNA form, the CDR3 reads TGTGCCAGCAGCCCCTACGTAGCGGGAGGGACCCAGTACTTC. The J gene is TRBJ2-5, the V gene TRBV7-2, with 10 bases aligning to TRBD2. This CDR3 comprises 14 residues. Trimming took 5 bases from V and 7 from J; bases not matched to a gene: 7. Germline lookup yields CDR1 SGHTA and CDR2 FQGNSA.

This clonotype was seen a handful of times. This chain links TRBV7-2 with TRBJ2-7; TRBD2 agrees at 10 bases. V was pared by 5 bases and J by 0 bases, with 7 bases of the junction left unmatched. The germline V gene has CDR1 SGHTA and CDR2 FQGNSA. CDR3 length equals 16 residues. CDR3 in DNA: TGTGCCAGCAGCCCCATCCTAGCGGGGGTCTCCTACGAGCAGTACTTC. It encodes CASSPILAGVSYEQYF. The full variable domain, completed using reference TRBV7-2 and TRBJ2-7, is GAGVSQSPSNKVTEKGKDVELRCDPISGHTALYWYRQSLGQGLEFLIYFQGNSAPDKSGLPSDRFSAERTGGSVSTLTIQRTQQEDSAVYLCASSPILAGVSYEQYFGPGTRLTVT.

The CDR3 coding sequence is TGTGCCAGCAGTTACTTAGCGGGGGTCACCGGGGAGCTGTTTTTT. Translation gives CASSYLAGVTGELFF. The chain joins TRBV6-2 or TRBV6-3 to TRBJ2-2; the match to TRBD2 covers 9 bases. This CDR3 is 15 amino acids long. V gave up 1 base and J gave up 4 bases; unmatched junction bases: 1. Per germline, CDR1 MNHEY and CDR2 SVGEGT.

The V call is TRBV7-2, the J call TRBJ2-1; the match to TRBD2 covers 11 bases. CDR1 and CDR2 from the germline V gene are SGHTA and FQGNSA. There are 16 residues in the CDR3. V lost 0 bases to trimming and J lost 8 bases; unmatched junction nucleotides: 6. The CDR3 region is CASSLAIAGGSDEQFF. The CDR3 DNA reads as TGTGCCAGCAGCTTAGCAATAGCGGGAGGGTCAGATGAGCAGTTCTTC.